Below are 28 T cell receptor beta chains sequenced from a single sample in a study of response to subunit inactivated influenza vaccine. TCRdb itself ran the RT-PCR reads through MiXCR, one entry per CDR3 protein. The repertoire holds some 850,000 distinct CDR3 sequences, with approximately 17% as singletons. The sequenced sample was PBMCs from blood, obtained less than 6 days after vaccination. All receptors derive from a man aged 50-60 years who received an inactivated influenza vaccine.

This clonotype has more than one count but fewer than ten. The genes are TRBV5-1 and TRBJ2-2, with a tentative D call TRBD1 (6 bases). Per germline, CDR1 SGHRS and CDR2 YFSETQ. This CDR3 comprises 13 residues. V lost 4 bases and J lost 7, with 11 bases in between. The CDR3 nucleotides are TGCGCCAGCAGCGTCAGGGGTGGCGGGGAGCTGTTTTTT. As protein: CASSVRGGGELFF.

This clonotype was seen a handful of times. The V call is TRBV20-1, the J call TRBJ2-7, with D unclear. The germline gives CDR1 DFQATT, CDR2 SNEGSKA (reference sequence). V was cut by 3 bases and J by 7 bases, with 10 bases left in between. The CDR3 spans 11 residues. The CDR3 loop is CSARLGREQYF. The CDR3 coding sequence is TGCAGTGCTAGGTTGGGTCGGGAGCAGTACTTC.

This clonotype was recorded at least ten times. V and J are TRBV28 and TRBJ2-7, with 10 nucleotides matching TRBD1. V trimming: 6 bases; J trimming: 5 bases; junction bases outside the gene matches: 10. Germline loops: CDR1 MDHEN, CDR2 SYDVKM. The CDR3 totals 15 residues. The CDR3 reads CASSYTGQGNHEQYF. CDR3 coding DNA: TGTGCCAGCAGCTACACGGGACAGGGGAACCACGAGCAGTACTTC.

This chain uses TRBV6-2 or TRBV6-3 with TRBJ2-1; 7 positions agree with TRBD1. CDR1 is MNHEY, CDR2 SVGEGT, per germline. The V and J ends lost 0 bases and 5 bases, in that order; junction bases with no gene match: 10. CDR3 length: 17 residues. This CDR3 reads CASSYSRTGKTNNEQFF. The CDR3 DNA follows: TGTGCCAGCAGTTACTCGAGGACAGGTAAAACCAACAATGAGCAGTTCTTC.

The rearrangement uses TRBV10-1 and TRBJ2-7; 11 positions agree with TRBD1. Germline V gives CDR1 WNHNN, CDR2 SYGVQD (reference sequence). The CDR3 runs 12 residues. V was pared by 4 bases and J by 9 bases, with 2 bases of the junction left unmatched. Written as DNA, the CDR3 is TGCGCCAGCAGTGGGGGACAGGGGGTGCAGTACTTC. It codes for CASSGGQGVQYF.

This clonotype was seen only a few times. This chain uses TRBV7-6 with TRBJ2-1; D is unclear. The CDR3 sequence is 14 residues long. Trimming left V 1 base short and J 6 bases short, with 10 bases between. The germline CDR1 and CDR2 sequences are SGHVS and FNYEAQ. CDR3 amino acids: CASSLEKYGNEQFF. CDR3 nucleotides: TGTGCCAGCAGCTTAGAGAAATACGGCAATGAGCAGTTCTTC.

The table lists this clonotype with a few counts. The chain employs TRBV7-2 and TRBJ2-7; D possibly matches TRBD1 or TRBD2 (5 bases each). The CDR3 length is 15 residues. Germline V gives CDR1 SGHTA, CDR2 FQGNSA. V was trimmed by 6 bases and J by 3 bases, leaving 18 bases between them. The CDR3 DNA reads TGTGCCAGCAGTTCCAAGCTCGGGACCTTCTACGAGCAGTACTTC. Protein sequence: CASSSKLGTFYEQYF.

The rearrangement uses TRBV5-1 and TRBJ1-1, with D perhaps matching TRBD1 (5 bases). This CDR3 has 14 amino acids. Germline CDR1 is SGHRS and CDR2 is YFSETQ. The V end lost 6 bases, the J end lost 0 bases, and 12 bases lay between the germline ends. For the CDR3, the DNA is TGCGCCAGCAACAGAGGGGCGATGAACACTGAAGCTTTCTTT. Protein: CASNRGAMNTEAFF. The full variable domain, completed using reference TRBV5-1 and TRBJ1-1, is KAGVTQTPRYLIKTRGQQVTLSCSPISGHRSVSWYQQTPGQGLQFLFEYFSETQRNKGNFPGRFSGRQFSNSRSEMNVSTLELGDSALYLCASNRGAMNTEAFFGQGTRLTVV.

The chain has TRBV20-1 and TRBJ2-7; possibly TRBD2 for D (8 bases). The V gene's germline CDR1 is DFQATT and CDR2 SNEGSKA (reference sequence). With 4 bases removed from V and 6 bases from J, the gap between germline ends came to 34 bases. The CDR3 length is 19 residues. CDR3 sequence (DNA): TGCAGTGCTAAACCCAACAGGGGACTAGGGGTGGCCTGGTTCCCCGAGCAGTACTTC. As protein: CSAKPNRGLGVAWFPEQYF.

CDR3 DNA: TGTGCCAGCAGGACGGCTAGCGGGGGTGGGGGCACAGATACGCAGTATTTT. As protein: CASRTASGGGGTDTQYF. This chain uses TRBV2 with TRBJ2-3; TRBD2 matches 10 bases. The V gene's germline CDR1 is SNHLY and CDR2 FYNNEI. Losses at the gene ends were 6 bases for V and 1 base for J; bases not matched to a gene: 10. CDR3 size: 17 residues.

The chain has TRBV21-1 and TRBJ1-2; the table's TRBD1 call for D was not verified on the DNA. TRBV21-1 is recorded as a pseudogene. This CDR3 is built from 16 residues. In nucleotides, the CDR3 is TGTGCCAGCAGCAATGTGACAGACCTATCTAACTATGGCTACACCTTC. As protein: CASSNVTDLSNYGYTF.

Only a few counts were recorded for this clonotype. The chain links TRBV5-8 to TRBJ1-6; 8 bases are a match to TRBD1. The CDR3 extends over 15 amino acids. V was pared by 5 bases and J by 5 bases, with 6 bases of the junction left unmatched. Germline assignment: CDR1 SGHTS and CDR2 YDEGEE. DNA of the CDR3: TGTGCCAGCAGTTATGGACAGGGCCATAATTCACCCCTCCACTTT. The encoded protein is CASSYGQGHNSPLHF.

This clonotype was counted a few times. The chain couples TRBV6-6 to TRBJ2-3; D gene ambiguous. CDR1 MNHNY and CDR2 SVGAGI come from the germline V gene (reference sequence). This CDR3 contains 12 residues. The germline V and J ends were trimmed by 8 bases and 4 bases, with 10 bases remaining between them. CDR3 sequence reads: CASQTFSDTQYF. The CDR3 DNA reads TGTGCCAGCCAAACCTTCTCAGATACGCAGTATTTT.

The CDR3: CSVAAGLFGDTQYF. For the CDR3, the DNA is TGCAGCGTTGCAGCGGGGCTCTTCGGGGATACGCAGTATTTT. The chain recombines TRBV29-1 with TRBJ2-3; TRBD2 matches 7 bases. Germline loops: CDR1 SQVTM, CDR2 ANQGSEA. The CDR3 length is 14 residues. The ends lost 4 bases at V and 6 bases at J; junction bases unmatched: 10.

This clonotype was found a few times. The chain employs TRBV12-3 or TRBV12-4 and TRBJ2-7; possible D gene TRBD1, 5 bases. This CDR3 has 14 residues. Between the trimmed V and J ends, which lost 5 bases and 2 bases, there was a span of 13 bases. Here the CDR3 reads CASSVGQAPYEQYF. For the CDR3, the DNA is TGTGCCAGCAGTGTGGGGCAAGCGCCCTACGAGCAGTACTTC.

This clonotype has just a few counts. The gene calls are TRBV27 and TRBJ2-5, with D maybe TRBD1 (7 bases). Germline V gene data show CDR1 as MNHEY and CDR2 as SMNVEV (reference sequence). V was shortened by 5 bases and J by 4 bases, with 11 bases between the two germline ends. CDR3 length equals 13 residues. The CDR3, as DNA: TGTGCCAGCAGTAAGGAGGGGGCAGAGACCCAGTACTTC. It specifies CASSKEGAETQYF.

The genes are TRBV7-2 and TRBJ2-5; no clear D gene. There are 12 residues in the CDR3. The V and J ends lost 5 bases and 4 bases respectively, with 8 bases between them. In germline, CDR1 is SGHTA, CDR2 FQGNSA. CDR3 residues: CASSAQAETQYF. Here the CDR3 DNA reads TGTGCCAGCAGCGCCCAGGCAGAGACCCAGTACTTC.

A few counts support this clonotype. The CDR3 DNA reads as TGTGCCAGCTTCTCCCCCCGACAGTCCTACAATGAGCAGTTCTTC. It is translated as CASFSPRQSYNEQFF. The rearrangement uses TRBV28 and TRBJ2-1, with D tentatively TRBD1 (5 bases). V shed 8 bases and J shed 1 base, with 15 bases lying between them. There are 15 residues in the CDR3. Per the germline V gene, CDR1 is MDHEN and CDR2 is SYDVKM.

The chain employs TRBV4-2 and TRBJ2-3, with unresolved D. The CDR3 runs 16 residues. V was trimmed by 0 bases and J by 4 bases, leaving 14 bases between them. CDR1 and CDR2 from the germline V gene are LGHNA and YNFKEQ. The CDR3 region has the DNA TGTGCCAGCAGCCAAGATAACGTTAGGACCCCAGATACGCAGTATTTT. It is translated as CASSQDNVRTPDTQYF.

This clonotype showed up just a few times. The chain joins TRBV12-3 or TRBV12-4 to TRBJ1-2; D remains unclear. CDR3 length equals 13 residues. The V gene lost 1 base and the J gene lost 6 bases, with 9 bases spanning the gap. In DNA, the CDR3 is TGTGCCAGCAGTTTAGGGGAGATCGATGGCTACACCTTC. Protein sequence: CASSLGEIDGYTF.

This rearrangement joins TRBV6-5 to TRBJ2-1; tentatively, D is TRBD2 (6 bases). V was trimmed by 2 bases and J by 4 bases, leaving 15 bases between them. In germline, CDR1 is MNHEY, CDR2 SVGAGI. The CDR3 runs 16 residues. The CDR3, as DNA: TGTGCCAGCAGTTACGGTGAGGGCGGGGCGTACAATGAGCAGTTCTTC. Amino acids: CASSYGEGGAYNEQFF.

This chain links TRBV4-1 with TRBJ2-1; 11 bases agree with TRBD2. The CDR3 consists of 16 residues. Germline-derived CDR1 and CDR2 are MGHRA and YSYEKL. V trimming: 4 bases; J trimming: 7 bases; junction bases outside the gene matches: 9. CDR3 sequence: CASSLSGGARGNEQFF. For the CDR3, the DNA is TGCGCCAGCAGCCTTAGCGGGGGGGCCAGAGGTAATGAGCAGTTCTTC.

This chain connects TRBV4-3 to TRBJ1-2, with TRBD1 identical over 7 bases. The CDR3 runs 14 residues. Losses at the gene ends were 1 base for V and 5 bases for J; bases not matched to a gene: 4. The germline V gene encodes CDR1 LGHNA and CDR2 YSLEER. The CDR3 DNA is TGCGCCAGCAGCCAAGGCAGACAGGGTTATGGCTACACCTTC. The encoded protein is CASSQGRQGYGYTF.

The chain employs TRBV6-6 and TRBJ2-7; D is unresolved. CDR3 size: 13 residues. Trimming stripped 6 bases from V and 5 bases from J, with 14 bases between. Germline V gene lookup returns CDR1 MNHNY and CDR2 SVGAGI (reference sequence). The DNA for the CDR3 is TGTGCCAGCAGGATGCGGTCTGGCGACGAGCAGTACTTC. The encoded protein is CASRMRSGDEQYF.

In this sample, this clonotype turned up a few times. The chain combines TRBV7-9 with TRBJ1-1; the D gene is possibly TRBD1 (5 bases). In germline, CDR1 is SEHNR, CDR2 FQNEAQ (reference sequence). Trimming shortened V by 11 bases and J by 5 bases, and 18 bases separated the two germline ends. The CDR3 totals 13 residues. DNA for the CDR3: TGTGCCGCCGGGGGATCCCTTTGGACTGAAGCTTTCTTT. Amino acid sequence: CAAGGSLWTEAFF.

V is TRBV20-1 and J is TRBJ2-1, with 9 bases that match TRBD1. This CDR3 has 14 amino acids. Germline CDR1 DFQATT, CDR2 SNEGSKA (reference sequence). V was clipped by 4 bases and J by 3 bases; unmatched bases: 4. The CDR3 DNA reads TGCAGTGCTAAGGACAGGGGCATCTACAATGAGCAGTTCTTC. This gives the protein CSAKDRGIYNEQFF.

The chain joins TRBV6-4 to TRBJ2-5, with a tentative D call TRBD2 (5 bases). The germline V gene encodes CDR1 MRHNA and CDR2 SNTAGT. Between the trimmed V and J ends, which lost 3 bases and 4 bases, there was a span of 9 bases. This CDR3 region has 13 residues. This chain's CDR3 is CASSEFAGETQYF. The CDR3 DNA reads as TGTGCCAGCAGTGAGTTTGCGGGAGAGACCCAGTACTTC.

This clonotype was seen more than once but under ten times. The rearrangement links TRBV9 to TRBJ2-3, with D possibly being TRBD2 (5 bases). The CDR3 covers 16 residues. Germline V gene sequence: CDR1 SGDLS, CDR2 YYNGEE. The ends were cut back, 0 bases at V and 2 bases at J, with 13 bases in the middle. The CDR3 nucleotides read TGTGCCAGCAGCGTAGATTTTTCGGGGTACACAGATACGCAGTATTTT. This gives the protein CASSVDFSGYTDTQYF.